Following are 21 T cell receptor beta chains from one sample sequenced in a study of blood T cells in healthy people across ages. A J-beta primer mix and a sample-barcoded 5' primer were used in a second PCR of about 6 to 12 cycles. Each CDR3 protein gets one entry after TCRdb re-called the 5' RACE reads with MiXCR. In the table there are some 920,000 distinct CDR3 sequences, approximately 50% of which are singletons. Material for sequencing was blood. Receptor source: a woman aged 60-75 years in good health.

The genes are TRBV6-1 and TRBJ1-4; tentatively, D is TRBD1 (5 bases). The V and J ends lost 4 bases and 8 bases respectively, with 11 bases between them. From germline, CDR1 is MNHNS and CDR2 SASEGT. The CDR3 consists of 13 residues. CDR3 nucleotide sequence: TGTGCCAGCAGTGTTGAGACAGAAGAAAAACTGTTTTTT. It yields the protein CASSVETEEKLFF.

The chain is built from TRBV7-8 and TRBJ1-1; TRBD1 matches at 7 bases. The CDR3 length is 16 residues. V shed 1 base, J shed 12 bases, and the junction held 17 bases outside the gene matches. Germline V gene sequence: CDR1 SGHVS, CDR2 FQNEAQ. This CDR3 is CASSLGQGGYGVETFF. Written as DNA, the CDR3 is TGTGCCAGCAGCTTAGGTCAGGGGGGCTACGGCGTCGAAACTTTCTTT. The full variable domain, rest sourced from reference TRBV7-8 and TRBJ1-1, is GAGVSQSPRYKVAKRGQDVALRCDPISGHVSLFWYQQALGQGPEFLTYFQNEAQLDKSGLPSDRFFAERPEGSVSTLKIQRTQQEDSAVYLCASSLGQGGYGVETFFGQGTRLTVV.

The chain employs TRBV29-1 and TRBJ2-7, with 7 positions matching TRBD2. Germline loops: CDR1 SQVTM, CDR2 ANQGSEA. This CDR3 is built from 14 residues. V gave up 1 base and J gave up 6 bases; unmatched junction bases: 9. The CDR3 bases are TGCAGCGTTGAAGTAGGACTTGGACTAGTCGAGCAGTACTTC. Translation gives CSVEVGLGLVEQYF.

The chain combines TRBV5-1 with TRBJ2-5, with 10 bases aligning to TRBD2. The tail of the sequence fits TRBJ2-7 better, so the J call may be wrong. CDR3 length: 14 amino acids. Germline V lookup: CDR1 SGHRS, CDR2 YFSETQ. The chain's CDR3 is CASKTGTSDREQYF. The CDR3 DNA reads TGCGCCAGCAAGACCGGGACTAGCGATCGCGAGCAGTACTTC.

The chain recombines TRBV7-9 with TRBJ2-4; D call uncertain. Trimming shortened V by 1 base and J by 9 bases, and 7 bases separated the two germline ends. The length of the CDR3 is 12 residues. The germline gives CDR1 SEHNR, CDR2 FQNEAQ (reference sequence). CDR3 in DNA: TGTGCCAGCAGCTTAGGGGGAAGCATTCAGTACTTC. This gives the protein CASSLGGSIQYF.

The chain joins TRBV11-2 to TRBJ1-3, with D tentatively TRBD1 (5 bases). Trimming took 1 base from V and 0 from J, leaving 10 bases between them. The CDR3 loop spans 16 amino acids. In germline, CDR1 is SGHAT, CDR2 FQNNGV. Here the CDR3 reads CASSLAQGFSGNTIYF. The CDR3 coding sequence is TGTGCCAGCAGCTTAGCCCAGGGTTTCTCTGGAAACACCATATATTTT.

The CDR3: CASSQLRGAEQYF. DNA for the CDR3: TGTGCCAGCAGCCAACTTCGGGGTGCCGAGCAGTACTTC. The chain joins TRBV14 to TRBJ2-5, with TRBD2 as a possible D gene (5 bases). The end of the DNA fits TRBJ2-7 better, so the J call may be wrong. Germline lookup yields CDR1 SGHDN and CDR2 FVKESK. This CDR3 region has 13 residues.

This clonotype was seen repeatedly, ten times or more. V is TRBV29-1 and J is TRBJ2-7, with 8 bases aligning to TRBD1. Germline values: CDR1 SQVTM, CDR2 ANQGSEA. The CDR3 consists of 13 residues. Trimming at V came to 6 bases and at J to 0 bases, leaving 4 bases not matched to a gene. CDR3 in amino acids: CSVRTGSSYEQYF. The CDR3 bases are TGCAGCGTCCGGACAGGGAGCTCCTACGAGCAGTACTTC.

The genes are TRBV2 and TRBJ1-2, with 8 bases matching TRBD1. CDR1 is SNHLY, CDR2 FYNNEI, per germline. V lost 10 bases to trimming and J lost 0 bases; unmatched junction nucleotides: 10. The CDR3 sequence is 15 residues long. DNA of the CDR3: TGTGCCACCGCTCGAGGGACAGGCCCTAACTATGGCTACACCTTC. It translates to CATARGTGPNYGYTF.

This clonotype was counted a few times. This chain uses TRBV7-2 with TRBJ1-1; D is unresolved. This CDR3 region has 14 residues. The V gene's germline CDR1 is SGHTA and CDR2 FQGNSA. V was trimmed by 3 bases and J by 2 bases, leaving 10 bases between them. The CDR3 sequence: CASSFTGPNTEAFF. The CDR3 nucleotides read TGTGCCAGCAGCTTTACTGGACCTAACACTGAAGCTTTCTTT.

This chain connects TRBV6-2 or TRBV6-3 to TRBJ1-2, with 10 nucleotides matching TRBD1. Losses at the gene ends were 7 bases for V and 5 bases for J; bases not matched to a gene: 13. The CDR3 spans 16 residues. Per the germline V gene, CDR1 is MNHEY and CDR2 is SVGEGT. CDR3 protein: CASKRTGTGAAYGYTF. Written as DNA, the CDR3 is TGTGCCAGCAAAAGAACCGGGACAGGGGCGGCTTATGGCTACACCTTC.

V usage is TRBV12-3 or TRBV12-4 and J usage is TRBJ2-5, with TRBD1 matching over 8 bases. The CDR3 consists of 11 residues. Unmatched junction bases numbered 1, after V lost 0 bases and J lost 13 bases. CDR3 protein: CASSLAGQGYF. CDR3 bases: TGTGCCAGCAGTTTAGCAGGACAGGGGTACTTC.

This chain joins TRBV5-1 and TRBJ2-3; D unclear. CDR3 size: 13 residues. Trimming removed 5 bases from V and 2 bases from J, with 9 bases in between. Germline-derived CDR1 and CDR2 are SGHRS and YFSETQ. CDR3 sequence reads: CASSESYTDTQYF. Here the CDR3 DNA reads TGCGCCAGCAGTGAGAGTTACACAGATACGCAGTATTTT.

The chain carries TRBV6-5 and TRBJ2-7; TRBD2 agrees at 8 bases. The ends lost 7 bases at V and 0 bases at J; junction bases unmatched: 5. This CDR3 region has 14 residues. CDR1 and CDR2 from the germline V gene are MNHEY and SVGAGI. The CDR3, as DNA: TGTGCCAGCACCCTGAGCGGGAGCTCCTACGAGCAGTACTTC. Protein product: CASTLSGSSYEQYF.

The V and J genes are TRBV2 and TRBJ1-6; D unresolved. The germline CDR1 and CDR2 sequences are SNHLY and FYNNEI. CDR3 length: 13 residues. Trimming took off 3 bases at V and 7 bases at J, with 7 bases between the two ends. CDR3: CASSERVNSPLHF. The CDR3 coding sequence is TGTGCCAGCAGTGAGCGTGTCAATTCACCCCTCCACTTT.

V is TRBV5-5 and J is TRBJ1-2, with a tentative D call TRBD1 (6 bases). Per the germline V gene, CDR1 is SGHKS and CDR2 is YYEKEE (reference sequence). The CDR3 runs 14 residues. V dropped 2 bases and J dropped 3 bases, with 11 bases sitting between them. The CDR3 nucleotides are TGTGCCAGCAGCTTTCGGGACACCTACTATGGCTACACCTTC. Translation gives CASSFRDTYYGYTF.

The chain employs TRBV21-1 and TRBJ2-5; the table calls TRBD1, which could not be checked here. TRBV21-1 is deemed a pseudogene. This CDR3 is 16 amino acids long. The CDR3 nucleotides are TGTGCCAGCAGCGGAACTCCGGGACAGGGAATGAAGACCCAGTACTTC. Its translation is CASSGTPGQGMKTQYF.

In this sample, this clonotype turned up a few times. This chain connects TRBV5-5 to TRBJ2-3, with TRBD2 identical over 10 bases. The germline V gene encodes CDR1 SGHKS and CDR2 YYEKEE (reference sequence). CDR3 length equals 15 residues. The trim removed 6 bases at V and 4 bases at J, leaving 8 bases unmatched. CDR3 nucleotides: TGTGCCAGCAATCGTTTAGCGGGAGGCGCAGATACGCAGTATTTT. Encoded protein: CASNRLAGGADTQYF.

Only a few counts were recorded for this clonotype. CDR3 DNA sequence: TGTGCCATCAGTGAGGGTTTGGCAGGCGGGGAGCAGTACTTC. Its protein product is CAISEGLAGGEQYF. The V call is TRBV10-3, the J call TRBJ2-5; a possible D gene is TRBD2 (6 bases). V shed 2 bases and J shed 11 bases, with 18 bases lying between them. Germline CDR1 and CDR2: ENHRY and SYGVKD. This CDR3 contains 14 residues.

This chain uses TRBV10-3 with TRBJ1-1, with D possibly TRBD1 on 6 matching bases. The germline CDR1 and CDR2 sequences are ENHRY and SYGVKD. This CDR3 region has 14 residues. The CDR3: CPPSGGGWATEAFF. The CDR3 DNA reads TGTCCCCCATCCGGGGGGGGCTGGGCCACTGAAGCTTTCTTT.

The chain couples TRBV14 to TRBJ1-2; a possible D gene is TRBD1 (5 bases). CDR3 length equals 16 residues. Germline V gene data show CDR1 as SGHDN and CDR2 as FVKESK. V dropped 6 bases and J dropped 5 bases, with 22 bases sitting between them. The CDR3 DNA follows: TGTGCCAGCAGTCGATTCCCGGGTTGGGGGATGTATGGCTACACCTTC. It encodes CASSRFPGWGMYGYTF.